One sample yielded the 31 T cell receptor beta chains listed below, sequenced in a study of T cell repertoires in aging, cancer and after chemotherapy. Rearranged V-D-J TRB sequences were amplified with a mixed TRB-A/B primer pool. TCRdb called the multiplex PCR reads again in MiXCR, with one record for every CDR3 protein. The sample holds over 4,500 distinct CDR3 sequences, more than 35% seen once. TCR beta rearrangements were amplified from peripheral blood genomic DNA. The sample comprised blood. These receptors all come from a human donor in good health.

The CDR3 sequence: CASSQSTSGKETQYF. In nucleotides, the CDR3 is TGTGCCAGCAGCCAATCAACTAGCGGGAAAGAGACCCAGTACTTC. This rearrangement joins TRBV4-2 to TRBJ2-5; 10 nucleotides agree with TRBD2. V lost 2 bases and J lost 3; bases outside the gene matches: 3. Looked up from germline, CDR1 is LGHNA and CDR2 is YNFKEQ. This CDR3 region has 15 residues.

The V gene is TRBV27, the J gene TRBJ2-2; weak D call: TRBD2 (7 bases). CDR1 and CDR2 (germline): MNHEY, SMNVEV (reference sequence). This CDR3 contains 16 residues. Between the trimmed V and J ends, which lost 7 bases and 3 bases, there was a span of 18 bases. Written as DNA, the CDR3 is TGTGCCAGCACCACGCTGAGGGGGGGTGACACCGGGGAGCTGTTTTTT. Protein product: CASTTLRGGDTGELFF.

This clonotype has more than one count but fewer than ten. The chain has TRBV7-9 and TRBJ2-3; D is uncertain. The V end lost 5 bases, the J end lost 3 bases, and 12 bases lay between the germline ends. The CDR3 sequence is 14 residues long. Per germline, CDR1 SEHNR and CDR2 FQNEAQ (reference sequence). CDR3 sequence: CASSPLVVTDTQYF. The CDR3 coding sequence is TGTGCCAGCAGCCCGCTGGTCGTTACAGATACGCAGTATTTT.

The table lists this clonotype with a few counts. The V gene is TRBV5-4, the J gene TRBJ2-2, with a possible D match to TRBD2 (6 bases). This CDR3 comprises 14 residues. Germline V gene lookup returns CDR1 SGHNT and CDR2 YYREEE (reference sequence). The ends were cut back, 5 bases at V and 5 bases at J, with 13 bases in the middle. CDR3 sequence reads: CASRPDLATGELFF. In nucleotides, the CDR3 is TGTGCCAGCAGACCTGATCTAGCGACCGGGGAGCTGTTTTTT.

Relative to its sample, this clonotype is medium-sized. This chain joins TRBV5-4 and TRBJ1-2, with D perhaps matching TRBD1 (6 bases). Trimming left V 5 bases short and J 4 bases short, with 18 bases between. Per the germline V gene, CDR1 is SGHNT and CDR2 is YYREEE (reference sequence). This CDR3 has 15 amino acids. The CDR3 nucleotides are TGTGCCAGCAGTCCTCAACAGGGTGTGTCCTATGGCTACACCTTC. Residues: CASSPQQGVSYGYTF.

The chain links TRBV5-1 to TRBJ2-3; D is ambiguous. Germline-derived CDR1 and CDR2 are SGHRS and YFSETQ. Trimming took 0 bases from V and 8 from J, leaving 10 bases between them. This CDR3 is built from 13 residues. CDR3 loop: CASSLDSPGTQYF. CDR3 nucleotides: TGCGCCAGCAGCTTGGACTCCCCAGGTACGCAGTATTTT.

This clonotype was found a few times. The chain has TRBV6-5 and TRBJ1-2; 8 positions agree with TRBD1. The CDR3 extends over 15 amino acids. CDR1 MNHEY and CDR2 SVGAGI come from the germline V gene. Losses at the gene ends were 7 bases for V and 4 bases for J; bases not matched to a gene: 11. The CDR3 DNA is TGTGCCAGCATAAGCCAGGGGGCCGGGGCCTATGGCTACACCTTC. Encoded protein: CASISQGAGAYGYTF.

A single count supports this clonotype. The V gene is TRBV6-5, the J gene TRBJ1-1; a possible D gene is TRBD1 (5 bases). Per germline, CDR1 MNHEY and CDR2 SVGAGI. Trimming cost V 2 bases and J 1 base, with 11 bases left between them. CDR3 size: 15 residues. As DNA, the CDR3 is TGTGCCAGCAGTTACCCAGGGTCTCCGAACACTGAAGCTTTCTTT. It is translated as CASSYPGSPNTEAFF.

The V gene is TRBV29-1, the J gene TRBJ2-3, with D maybe TRBD1 (5 bases). CDR3 length equals 15 residues. CDR1 is SQVTM, CDR2 ANQGSEA, per germline. Deletions cut 0 bases from V and 5 bases from J, with 15 bases between. CDR3: CSVEDTGAPGDTQYF. Here the CDR3 DNA reads TGCAGCGTTGAAGATACAGGCGCCCCCGGAGATACGCAGTATTTT.

The V call is TRBV5-6, the J call TRBJ1-1; D remains unclear. Germline loops: CDR1 SGHDT, CDR2 YYEEEE. CDR3 length equals 16 residues. Trimming took 0 bases from V and 1 from J, leaving 13 bases between them. DNA of the CDR3: TGTGCCAGCAGCTTGGTAGGGTGGCGGGGGAACACTGAAGCTTTCTTT. Translated, it gives CASSLVGWRGNTEAFF.

This chain uses TRBV30 with TRBJ1-2; D not resolved. The CDR3 sequence is 13 residues long. Trimming left V 1 base short and J 10 bases short, with 16 bases between. Germline lookup yields CDR1 GTSNPN and CDR2 SVGIG (reference sequence). The CDR3 sequence: CAWSAAGLYNYTF. CDR3 DNA: TGTGCCTGGAGTGCGGCGGGCCTCTATAACTACACCTTC.

This clonotype has only a few counts. This sequence joins TRBV29-1 and TRBJ2-2; D call uncertain. V gave up 2 bases and J gave up 5 bases, with 3 bases separating them. The CDR3 contains 11 residues. Germline-derived CDR1 and CDR2 are SQVTM and ANQGSEA. The CDR3 reads CSVERTGELFF. In DNA form, the CDR3 reads TGCAGCGTTGAACGGACCGGGGAGCTGTTTTTT.

The rearrangement uses TRBV19 and TRBJ1-1; TRBD1 is a possible D gene (5 bases). Germline loops: CDR1 LNHDA, CDR2 SQIVND (reference sequence). CDR3 length: 13 residues. Trimming left V 5 bases short and J 5 bases short, with 12 bases between. In nucleotides, the CDR3 is TGTGCCAGTAGTGAACAGGTTGCGACTGAAGCTTTCTTT. It is translated as CASSEQVATEAFF.

This clonotype was picked up a small number of times. This sequence joins TRBV7-2 and TRBJ2-3, with TRBD2 matching 11 bases. Losses at the gene ends were 1 base for V and 4 bases for J; bases not matched to a gene: 4. Germline CDR1 reads SGHTA; CDR2 reads FQGNSA. The CDR3 consists of 16 residues. CDR3 nucleotide sequence: TGTGCCAGCAGCTTAGTGCTAGCGGGGGGCCCAGATACGCAGTATTTT. Amino acid sequence: CASSLVLAGGPDTQYF.

The chain employs TRBV7-9 and TRBJ2-5; D call uncertain. The CDR3 length is 13 residues. V was shortened by 2 bases and J by 2 bases, with 6 bases between the two germline ends. The V gene's germline CDR1 is SEHNR and CDR2 FQNEAQ (reference sequence). CDR3: CASSLSAQETQYF. The CDR3 DNA is TGTGCCAGCAGCTTAAGTGCTCAAGAGACCCAGTACTTC.

This clonotype turned up a few times. The chain employs TRBV19 and TRBJ2-3, with D tentatively TRBD2 (6 bases). The germline V gene has CDR1 LNHDA and CDR2 SQIVND (reference sequence). The CDR3 consists of 11 residues. V lost 6 bases and J 5 bases, leaving 6 bases between the germline ends. CDR3 DNA sequence: TGTGCCAGTAGGGGGGGAGATACGCAGTATTTT. Translating gives CASRGGDTQYF.

J is TRBJ2-3 and V is TRBV6-5; D remains ambiguous. V was clipped by 8 bases and J by 6 bases, with 15 bases between them. The CDR3 extends over 13 amino acids. CDR1 and CDR2 from the germline V gene are MNHEY and SVGAGI. Here the CDR3 reads CASQRLRGDTQYF. CDR3 DNA sequence: TGTGCCAGCCAAAGACTCCGTGGGGATACGCAGTATTTT.

This clonotype was observed a handful of times. The chain is built from TRBV29-1 and TRBJ1-1; perhaps TRBD1 as D (6 bases). The germline V gene encodes CDR1 SQVTM and CDR2 ANQGSEA. CDR3 length equals 13 residues. The V gene lost 5 bases and the J gene lost 2 bases, with 12 bases spanning the gap. The CDR3 sequence: CSVMQGPNTEAFF. CDR3 DNA sequence: TGCAGCGTTATGCAGGGGCCCAACACTGAAGCTTTCTTT.

This chain links TRBV6-6 with TRBJ2-7, with 15 bases lining up with TRBD2. The V gene's germline CDR1 is MNHNY and CDR2 SVGAGI (reference sequence). This CDR3 is built from 19 residues. The V segment lost 6 bases and the J segment 5 bases; nucleotides outside the gene matches: 17. CDR3 loop: CASRDPMGRTSGRAHEQYF. Written as DNA, the CDR3 is TGTGCCAGCAGGGACCCGATGGGTCGGACTAGCGGGAGGGCCCACGAGCAGTACTTC.

The rearrangement joins TRBV15 to TRBJ1-6; TRBD1 agrees at 8 bases. The CDR3 contains 20 residues. The V gene end was trimmed by 0 bases and the J gene end by 0 bases; junction bases not matched to a gene: 10. Per the germline V gene, CDR1 is LNHNV and CDR2 is YYDKDF (reference sequence). CDR3 in amino acids: CATSRESPTGVSSYNSPLHF. In DNA form, the CDR3 reads TGTGCCACCAGCAGAGAATCCCCGACAGGGGTGAGCTCCTATAATTCACCCCTCCACTTT. The entire variable domain, with the rest obtained from reference TRBV15 and TRBJ1-6, is as follows: DAMVIQNPRYQVTQFGKPVTLSCSQTLNHNVMYWYQQKSSQAPKLLFHYYDKDFNNEADTPDNFQSRRPNTSFCFLDIRSPGLGDTAMYLCATSRESPTGVSSYNSPLHFGNGTRLTVT.

The chain couples TRBV27 to TRBJ2-7; D is unclear. CDR3 size: 16 residues. Germline-derived CDR1 and CDR2 are MNHEY and SMNVEV (reference sequence). V gave up 2 bases and J gave up 0 bases, with 14 bases separating them. The CDR3 DNA reads TGTGCCAGCAGTTTACGCGGTCTAGTCCTCTCCTACGAGCAGTACTTC. This translates into CASSLRGLVLSYEQYF.

The chain recombines TRBV20-1 with TRBJ1-4; D unclear. Germline assignment: CDR1 DFQATT and CDR2 SNEGSKA (reference sequence). The ends were cut back, 5 bases at V and 2 bases at J, with 12 bases in the middle. This CDR3 has 14 amino acids. The CDR3 reads CSASDPGTNEKLFF. The CDR3 nucleotides read TGCAGTGCTTCTGACCCGGGGACTAATGAAAAACTGTTTTTT.

The chain links TRBV5-1 to TRBJ2-3; D not resolved. The germline V gene encodes CDR1 SGHRS and CDR2 YFSETQ. CDR3 size: 12 residues. V lost 3 bases and J 4 bases, leaving 6 bases between the germline ends. This chain's CDR3 is CASSSPSDTQYF. The DNA of the CDR3 is TGCGCCAGCAGCTCCCCATCAGATACGCAGTATTTT.

V is TRBV5-4 and J is TRBJ2-1; TRBD1 or TRBD2 may be the D gene (5 bases each). Trimming took off 4 bases at V and 10 bases at J, with 18 bases between the two ends. The CDR3 contains 14 residues. Germline values: CDR1 SGHNT, CDR2 YYREEE (reference sequence). The CDR3 bases are TGTGCCAGCAGCGTAGGTTTGACAGCGGTCGAGCAGTTCTTC. It specifies CASSVGLTAVEQFF.

The V gene is TRBV27, the J gene TRBJ1-4; TRBD1 matches at 7 bases. J was trimmed by 8 bases and V by 6 bases; bases with no gene match: 12. CDR1 is MNHEY, CDR2 SMNVEV, per germline (reference sequence). The CDR3 is 15 amino acids. As DNA, the CDR3 is TGTGCCAGCAGCCTTAGGAGGGGGCTGTCGGAAAAACTGTTTTTT. Translating it yields CASSLRRGLSEKLFF.

The V call is TRBV20-1, the J call TRBJ2-3; weak D call: TRBD2 (7 bases). The CDR3 is made up of 15 amino acids. The V end lost 6 bases, the J end lost 4 bases, and 20 bases lay between the germline ends. Per the germline V gene, CDR1 is DFQATT and CDR2 is SNEGSKA (reference sequence). The CDR3 nucleotides read TGCAGTGCCCACGGGCGGGGGCTCGGACCAGATACGCAGTATTTT. The encoded protein is CSAHGRGLGPDTQYF.

The V and J genes are TRBV11-1 and TRBJ2-1; 16 nucleotides line up with TRBD2. With V trimmed by 3 bases and J by 2 bases, 1 base remained unmatched. The CDR3 contains 17 residues. Germline assignment: CDR1 SGHAT and CDR2 FQDESV (reference sequence). CDR3 coding DNA: TGTGCCAGCAGCTTGGGACTAGCGGGAGGGCCCTACAATGAGCAGTTCTTC. Residues: CASSLGLAGGPYNEQFF.

The chain combines TRBV5-1 with TRBJ2-3; 9 bases are shared with TRBD2. V lost 5 bases to trimming and J lost 4 bases; unmatched junction nucleotides: 8. This CDR3 region has 15 residues. Germline values: CDR1 SGHRS, CDR2 YFSETQ. The CDR3 here is CASRSGLAPPDTQYF. CDR3 coding DNA: TGCGCCAGCAGATCCGGACTAGCGCCCCCAGATACGCAGTATTTT. Complete variable domain (other parts from reference TRBV5-1 and TRBJ2-3): KAGVTQTPRYLIKTRGQQVTLSCSPISGHRSVSWYQQTPGQGLQFLFEYFSETQRNKGNFPGRFSGRQFSNSRSEMNVSTLELGDSALYLCASRSGLAPPDTQYFGPGTRLTVL.

This clonotype was seen a few times. The chain links TRBV19 to TRBJ1-4; tentatively, D is TRBD1 (5 bases). With 3 bases removed from V and 5 bases from J, the gap between germline ends came to 16 bases. Germline CDR1 LNHDA, CDR2 SQIVND (reference sequence). The CDR3 is 16 amino acids. CDR3 sequence reads: CASSIPNGAANEKLFF. For the CDR3, the DNA is TGTGCCAGTAGTATCCCCAACGGGGCCGCAAATGAAAAACTGTTTTTT.

The V call is TRBV28, the J call TRBJ1-2; D ambiguous. CDR3 length equals 14 residues. V gave up 3 bases and J gave up 5 bases, with 13 bases separating them. Germline V gives CDR1 MDHEN, CDR2 SYDVKM. The CDR3: CASSLVELGYGYTF. CDR3 bases: TGTGCCAGCAGTTTGGTGGAGTTAGGATATGGCTACACCTTC.

This sequence joins TRBV7-2 and TRBJ2-3; D is possibly TRBD1 (6 bases). The CDR3 totals 16 residues. V lost 1 base to trimming and J lost 2 bases, with 13 bases between them. The germline CDR1 and CDR2 sequences are SGHTA and FQGNSA. The chain's CDR3 is CASSLGSLGATDTQYF. CDR3 nucleotide sequence: TGTGCCAGCAGCTTAGGAAGTTTGGGGGCCACAGATACGCAGTATTTT.